This TCR beta chain came from a study of regulatory T cells in long-lasting Graves disease (dated by TCRdb to the early 2020s). Looking at the study overall: Newly diagnosed Graves' disease patients had taken antithyroid drugs for less than 3 months. Persistent Graves' disease patients were compared with newly diagnosed Graves' disease patients by peripheral blood TCR sequencing and RNA sequencing. The study was registered as a clinical trial and conducted in China. TCR sequencing covered approximately 13 persistent and some 20 newly diagnosed Graves' disease patients, 33 samples in total. General findings and caveats noted by the study authors: Compared with newly diagnosed patients, patients with persistent Graves' disease had lower TCR Shannon entropy and fewer highly expanded clones, which suggests clonal expansion. Sequencing and analysis were limited to the TCR beta chain. The authors acknowledged the small sample size as a limitation that may reduce accuracy. More public clonotypes were shared among persistent patients (2,741) than among newly diagnosed patients (more than 950). The study examined only peripheral blood because the primary lesion, thyroid tissue, could not be accessed. Preferential use of TRBV28, TRBJ1-2 and TRBJ2-5 was observed in persistent disease, whereas TRBV20-1 and TRBJ2-1 were favored in newly diagnosed disease.

The meaning of the sample's time point label: newly diagnosed GD, antithyroid drugs for less than 3 months. RNA was extracted from PBMCs in TRIzol for both TCR sequencing and RNA sequencing. Graves' disease was diagnosed according to American Thyroid Association guidelines. Patients for the study were recruited at an endocrinology department in Xi'an, China. Each patient gave around 9.2 milliliters of peripheral blood, collected in an EDTA anticoagulant tube. Ficoll Paque Plus density gradient separation was used to isolate PBMCs, and no additional T cell sorting was done. An Agilent 2100 Bioanalyzer and agarose gel were used to check RNA quality, and a NanoDrop 2000 was used to measure RNA concentration. V is pruned by 9 bases and J by 0 bases, leaving 4 bases of the junction without a gene match. Its CDR3 holds 13 amino acids, cysteine through phenylalanine. Only the CDR3 DNA is retained, 39 bases long and in frame from the first base. For CDR1 and CDR2, the germline V gene lists ENHRY and SYGVKD.

Libraries were constructed by multiplex PCR. For sequencing, an Illumina HiSeq 4000 was employed. iRepertoire HTBI primers and Arm-PCR amplification of CDR3 regions were used to construct TCR beta libraries. Gel purification was performed on PCR products prior to sequencing. Per the original workflow: Gene usage analysis of CDR3 amino acid clonotypes used the approximately 62 TRBV and around 13 TRBJ segments found across samples. Filtered high-quality paired reads were merged into contigs using COPE and FqMerger. Contigs were aligned with BLAST to IMGT TRBV, TRBD and TRBJ reference genes, and CDR3 was defined per IMGT. Any clonotype with a frequency above 0.1% was classified as a highly expanded clone. Shannon entropy was used to measure repertoire diversity, and the Gini coefficient was used to measure V-J evenness. Public clonotypes were defined as clonotypes shared by more than one individual. In-frame beta chains were kept once TCRdb had trimmed the public reads at Q25 with fastp and called clones with MiXCR. Merged by CDR3 protein, the rows form single entries marked with the most common genes and DNA. TCRdb's processing, not the authors' own work, is the source of the V and J calls. The sample table records roughly 420,000 distinct CDR3 sequences; roughly 17% of these occur just once. The top ten clones comprise around a quarter of the sample.

This clonotype was observed a few times. Its antigen is still unknown. No base qualities exist here, and no much larger clone lies one base off it. These records were also assigned to another study, of T cells in Graves' hyperthyroidism and ophthalmopathy. The second study's authors report: Stable Graves' hyperthyroidism was defined as no progression to ophthalmopathy during 18 months of follow-up. Hyperthyroidism patients were newly diagnosed, had a disease duration of under 2 months, and were aged 18 to 65 years. The study excluded patients with uncontrolled infections, other autoimmune diseases, pregnancy or lactation. Diagnoses relied on clinical symptoms, serum thyroxine and TRAb, thyroid ultrasound and orbital computed tomography. The first round of RT-PCR for the TCR CDR3 was performed with the HTBI primer set and the Qiagen OneStep RT-PCR kit. Most expanded thyroid clonotypes (frequency above 0.001) were also detected in blood, a finding suggesting that blood repertoires may reflect thyroid immune responses. A model built on a 13 V-J signature distinguished ophthalmopathy from stable hyperthyroidism, reaching around 87% sensitivity and approximately 81% specificity in cross-validation and 80%/75% in testing. During validation, the model predicted progression to ophthalmopathy a median of about 6.3 months ahead of onset, with around 71% sensitivity and 72% to 80% specificity. TCR V-J signatures able to tell the groups apart were searched for in a discovery cohort of 90 to 100 patients, of whom roughly 42 had Graves' ophthalmopathy and some 60 had stable Graves' hyperthyroidism. Prospective prediction of ophthalmopathy was tested in an independent validation cohort consisting of roughly 20 hyperthyroidism patients and more than 15 patients who later progressed to ophthalmopathy. The roughly 90 discovery patients were divided at random into training and test sets in a 7:3 ratio. The study also compared thyroid tissue and blood T-cell repertoires from several Graves' hyperthyroidism patients. Following sampling, methimazole starting at 30 mg daily was given to hyperthyroidism patients, and high-dose intravenous methylprednisolone was given to ophthalmopathy patients. Libraries were constructed in a second round of multiplex PCR, after which size selection and purification were carried out. Sequencing of the libraries was done on an Illumina HiSeq2000 using paired-end 100 bp reads. SOAPnuke was used to process the raw data, removing reads that contained adapters or uncalled bases, had a mean Phred below 15, or lacked an exact match to the constant primer or identifier. COPE v1.2.5 was used to merge high-quality paired reads, and clonotypes were defined as unique nucleotide sequences. MiTCR v1.1 was used to align clonotypes to the IMGT TRBV, TRBD and TRBJ reference segments. Analysis was restricted to V-J combinations with a frequency above 0.0001, which covered roughly 99% of repertoires. The TCS score was defined as the ratio of F50 (clonal expansion) to E x V (chaos), calculated using BLOSUM62-based TCRdist between CDR3 peptides within each V-J. Welch's t-statistics and random forest reduced around 510 V-J features to some 14, which were used in a naive Bayes classifier (R e1071). Sample size was not statistically predetermined, and blinding of investigators to group allocation was not performed. The paper reports TCR Vbeta CDR3 sequencing of fewer than 150 peripheral blood samples: around 45 ophthalmopathy, roughly 80 hyperthyroidism and around 17 progressor patients.

This clonotype originated in a woman younger than 30 with Graves disease. Donor details come from another sample of the same person, matched by shared clones. The sequencing used peripheral blood mononuclear cells (PBMCs), collected at new diagnosis, from a patient treated with antithyroid drugs. The sequence links TRBV10-3 to TRBJ1-1, with 7 bases aligning to TRBD1. The CDR3 here reads CAIEGQLNTEAFF. The nucleotides read TGTGCCATTGAGGGACAGCTGAACACTGAAGCTTTCTTT.